One sample yielded the 25 T cell receptor beta chains listed below, sequenced in a study of blood T cell repertoires in COVID-19. Clones were sequenced by immunoSEQ multiplex PCR, and TCRdb holds only the in-frame ones, with some missing. The table shows approximately 350,000 clones, with over 80% occurring only once. Sequenced material: peripheral blood. The receptor set was obtained from a woman in her forties or fifties with COVID-19, enrolled during active disease.

The chain employs TRBV6-5 and TRBJ1-2, with TRBD1 identical over 9 bases. Trimming removed 6 bases from V and 4 bases from J; junction bases left unmatched: 6. The V gene's germline CDR1 is MNHEY and CDR2 SVGAGI. The length of the CDR3 is 14 residues. CDR3 loop: CASRTPGQGYGYTF. For the CDR3, the DNA is TGTGCCAGCAGAACCCCGGGACAGGGCTATGGCTACACCTTC.

V usage is TRBV6-5 and J usage is TRBJ1-2; weak D call: TRBD1 (5 bases). V lost 0 bases to trimming and J lost 0 bases, with 11 bases between them. This CDR3 comprises 16 residues. CDR1 and CDR2 (germline): MNHEY, SVGAGI. The CDR3 DNA reads as TGTGCCAGCAGTTACTCGAGGCCAGGGACTAACTATGGCTACACCTTC. Translating gives CASSYSRPGTNYGYTF.

The V gene is TRBV6-2 or TRBV6-3, the J gene TRBJ1-1; weak D call: TRBD1 (5 bases). The CDR3 is made up of 14 amino acids. The germline V and J ends were trimmed by 7 bases and 4 bases, with 16 bases remaining between them. Germline lookup yields CDR1 MNHEY and CDR2 SVGEGT. The CDR3 spells CASIPGGSATEAFF. In nucleotides, the CDR3 is TGTGCCAGCATCCCCGGGGGAAGTGCCACTGAAGCTTTCTTT.

V gene TRBV24-1 combines with J gene TRBJ2-7; possibly TRBD2 for D (5 bases). Trimming took 6 bases from V and 5 from J, leaving 13 bases between them. This CDR3 spans 13 amino acids. CDR1 and CDR2 (germline): KGHDR, SFDVKD. CDR3 nucleotides: TGTGCCACCAGTCCCGGAGGAGGACACGAGCAGTACTTC. It translates to CATSPGGGHEQYF.

This clone was recorded once. V usage is TRBV30 and J usage is TRBJ2-1; 8 nucleotides align to TRBD2. The CDR3 has 17 residues. CDR1 is GTSNPN, CDR2 SVGIG, per germline (reference sequence). J was trimmed by 2 bases and V by 0 bases; bases with no gene match: 9. The CDR3 spells CAWSVQRTSPAYNEQFF. CDR3 nucleotide sequence: TGTGCCTGGAGTGTACAACGGACTAGCCCTGCCTACAATGAGCAGTTCTTC.

V usage is TRBV21-1 and J usage is TRBJ2-2; the D call TRBD2 from the table was never checked on the DNA. TRBV21-1 is a documented pseudogene. The CDR3 totals 19 residues. The CDR3 DNA follows: TGTGCCAGCAGCAAAGTGGACCCTCTAGCGGGAGGTAGCACCGGGGAGCTGTTTTTT. This translates into CASSKVDPLAGGSTGELFF.

In nucleotides, the CDR3 is TGTGCCTGGAGTGCCACGACATTCCAGCGGGGCAGCTCCTACGAGCAGTACTTC. Translation: CAWSATTFQRGSSYEQYF. The chain combines TRBV30 with TRBJ2-7, with 7 positions matching TRBD2. The CDR3 covers 18 residues. V trimming: 1 base; J trimming: 0 bases; junction bases outside the gene matches: 15. Germline V gives CDR1 GTSNPN, CDR2 SVGIG (reference sequence).

V is TRBV5-4 and J is TRBJ2-1; weak D call: TRBD1 (6 bases). V was clipped by 0 bases and J by 6 bases, with 10 bases between them. The germline gives CDR1 SGHNT, CDR2 YYREEE (reference sequence). CDR3 length: 14 amino acids. CDR3 in DNA: TGTGCCAGCAGCTTGGGGGCAGGGGCCAATGAGCAGTTCTTC. This translates into CASSLGAGANEQFF.

The chain uses TRBV9 and TRBJ1-1, with D tentatively TRBD1 (5 bases). CDR1 SGDLS and CDR2 YYNGEE come from the germline V gene. With 0 bases removed from V and 2 bases from J, the gap between germline ends came to 11 bases. The CDR3 runs 15 residues. As DNA, the CDR3 is TGTGCCAGCAGCGTAGGATTCAGGGCTAACACTGAAGCTTTCTTT. As protein: CASSVGFRANTEAFF.

The rearrangement uses TRBV12-3 or TRBV12-4 and TRBJ2-7, with 8 bases fitting TRBD1. The CDR3 totals 12 residues. Trimming at V came to 6 bases and at J to 5 bases, leaving 3 bases not matched to a gene. The CDR3 DNA follows: TGTGCCAGCAGGGACAGGGCCCACGAGCAGTACTTC. Protein: CASRDRAHEQYF.

The chain recombines TRBV6-8 with TRBJ2-6, with 7 bases matching TRBD2. Trimming took 8 bases from V and 0 from J; bases not matched to a gene: 4. Germline-derived CDR1 and CDR2 are MNHGY and SAAAGT. This CDR3 is 15 amino acids long. The CDR3 sequence: CASPTGGSGANVLTF. The DNA for the CDR3 is TGTGCCAGCCCAACGGGAGGCTCTGGGGCCAACGTCCTGACTTTC.

The chain combines TRBV29-1 with TRBJ2-7, with D perhaps TRBD1 (6 bases). This CDR3 comprises 13 residues. Germline V gene lookup returns CDR1 SQVTM and CDR2 ANQGSEA. V lost 7 bases and J 3 bases, leaving 16 bases between the germline ends. In DNA, the CDR3 is TGCAGCGCGCAGGGGAGCTCTGTCTACGAGCAGTACTTC. Translated: CSAQGSSVYEQYF.

V and J are TRBV4-3 and TRBJ2-5; D uncertain. CDR1 LGHNA and CDR2 YSLEER come from the germline V gene. V lost 0 bases and J 4 bases, leaving 12 bases between the germline ends. This CDR3 has 15 amino acids. The CDR3 region has the DNA TGCGCCAGCAGCCAAGAAAGTCAGGCGACAGAGACCCAGTACTTC. This translates into CASSQESQATETQYF.

This chain connects TRBV5-1 to TRBJ2-2, with 12 bases matching TRBD2. The V segment lost 5 bases and the J segment 7 bases; nucleotides outside the gene matches: 6. There are 15 residues in the CDR3. Germline V lookup: CDR1 SGHRS, CDR2 YFSETQ. CDR3 region: CASSELAGGNGELFF. As DNA, the CDR3 is TGCGCCAGCAGTGAGCTAGCGGGAGGGAACGGGGAGCTGTTTTTT.

The gene calls are TRBV5-1 and TRBJ2-7; weak D call: TRBD2 (6 bases). Germline V lookup: CDR1 SGHRS, CDR2 YFSETQ. V shed 4 bases and J shed 4 bases, with 15 bases lying between them. The CDR3 covers 14 residues. The CDR3 coding sequence is TGCGCCAGCAGCCCGGGAACGGCGGGGTACGAGCAGTACTTC. Its protein is CASSPGTAGYEQYF.

This clone was recorded only once. The chain links TRBV7-6 to TRBJ2-5; D perhaps matches TRBD2 (5 bases). The CDR3 totals 14 residues. Trimming shortened V by 3 bases and J by 5 bases, and 13 bases separated the two germline ends. The V gene's germline CDR1 is SGHVS and CDR2 FNYEAQ. The CDR3 sequence is CASSFRDLVETQYF. CDR3 DNA: TGTGCCAGCAGCTTCCGGGATTTGGTTGAGACCCAGTACTTC. The full variable domain, rest sourced from reference TRBV7-6 and TRBJ2-5, is GAGVSQSPRYKVTKRGQDVALRCDPISGHVSLYWYRQALGQGPEFLTYFNYEAQQDKSGLPNDRFSAERPEGSISTLTIQRTEQRDSAMYRCASSFRDLVETQYFGPGTRLLVL.

The chain recombines TRBV30 with TRBJ1-1, with D possibly being TRBD1 (6 bases). Looked up from germline, CDR1 is GTSNPN and CDR2 is SVGIG (reference sequence). The CDR3 has 14 amino acids. Trimming removed 8 bases at V and 1 base at J, with 17 bases between. The DNA of the CDR3 is TGTGCCCAATCACGCAGGGGCCAGAACACTGAAGCTTTCTTT. Its translation: CAQSRRGQNTEAFF.

The gene calls are TRBV4-3 and TRBJ2-7; 9 bases line up with TRBD1. This CDR3 contains 15 residues. Germline V lookup: CDR1 LGHNA, CDR2 YSLEER. Trimming removed 0 bases from V and 6 bases from J; junction bases left unmatched: 6. CDR3 bases: TGCGCCAGCAGCCAAGATCGGACAGGGGATTTCGAGCAGTACTTC. This translates into CASSQDRTGDFEQYF.

This clone was seen only a few times. This rearrangement joins TRBV2 to TRBJ2-2, with D possibly being TRBD1 (7 bases). The CDR3 totals 14 residues. CDR1 is SNHLY and CDR2 is FYNNEI in the germline V gene. Trimming stripped 5 bases from V and 4 bases from J, with 11 bases between. The CDR3, as DNA: TGTGCCAGCAGTCCAGGGGGGCCCACCGGGGAGCTGTTTTTT. This codes for CASSPGGPTGELFF.

This clone has a handful of counts. Other DNA sequences from this sample encode an identical CDR3 as well. The V gene is TRBV5-1, the J gene TRBJ2-5; TRBD2 aligns across 11 bases. Germline CDR1 reads SGHRS; CDR2 reads YFSETQ. V gave up 3 bases and J gave up 2 bases; unmatched junction bases: 3. The CDR3 length is 15 residues. The CDR3 loop is CASSSWTSGQETQYF. The CDR3 region has the DNA TGCGCCAGCAGCTCGTGGACTAGCGGGCAAGAGACCCAGTACTTC. The complete variable domain, with remaining parts taken from reference TRBV5-1 and TRBJ2-5, reads KAGVTQTPRYLIKTRGQQVTLSCSPISGHRSVSWYQQTPGQGLQFLFEYFSETQRNKGNFPGRFSGRQFSNSRSEMNVSTLELGDSALYLCASSSWTSGQETQYFGPGTRLLVL.

The rearrangement joins TRBV20-1 to TRBJ1-2, with 7 bases that match TRBD1. The germline V gene has CDR1 DFQATT and CDR2 SNEGSKA (reference sequence). V dropped 3 bases and J dropped 5; count of bases not matched to a gene: 3. There are 12 residues in the CDR3. The CDR3 bases are TGCAGTGCTAGTACAGGGGAATATGGCTACACCTTC. This encodes CSASTGEYGYTF.

This sequence joins TRBV5-1 and TRBJ2-1, with 8 bases aligning to TRBD1. CDR1 SGHRS and CDR2 YFSETQ come from the germline V gene. Trimming cost V 4 bases and J 7 bases; bases outside gene matches: 7. The CDR3 consists of 14 residues. The CDR3 DNA follows: TGCGCCAGCAGCGCCTATACAGGGGGAAATGAGCAGTTCTTC. This gives the protein CASSAYTGGNEQFF.

V gene TRBV19 combines with J gene TRBJ2-1, with TRBD2 matching 8 bases. CDR3 size: 17 residues. CDR1 is LNHDA, CDR2 SQIVND, per germline (reference sequence). The trim removed 5 bases at V and 9 bases at J, leaving 18 bases unmatched. In DNA form, the CDR3 reads TGTGCCAGTAGTTCATTAGCGGGATCTGCAGGTCTCGGTGAGCAGTTCTTC. Translation: CASSSLAGSAGLGEQFF.

The chain combines TRBV2 with TRBJ1-4, with 7 bases aligning to TRBD1. Germline V gene sequence: CDR1 SNHLY, CDR2 FYNNEI. V lost 4 bases to trimming and J lost 7 bases; unmatched junction nucleotides: 9. This CDR3 has 15 amino acids. CDR3 nucleotide sequence: TGTGCCAGCAGTGGCGATCAGGGGGGAGGTGAAAAACTGTTTTTT. It encodes CASSGDQGGGEKLFF.

The rearrangement joins TRBV2 to TRBJ2-3; D is unresolved. CDR1 is SNHLY, CDR2 FYNNEI, per germline. The CDR3 consists of 15 residues. V was trimmed by 8 bases and J by 2 bases, leaving 17 bases between them. The CDR3 region has the DNA TGTGCCAGCTCCCTCGGAGTCCCCTACACAGATACGCAGTATTTT. It encodes CASSLGVPYTDTQYF.